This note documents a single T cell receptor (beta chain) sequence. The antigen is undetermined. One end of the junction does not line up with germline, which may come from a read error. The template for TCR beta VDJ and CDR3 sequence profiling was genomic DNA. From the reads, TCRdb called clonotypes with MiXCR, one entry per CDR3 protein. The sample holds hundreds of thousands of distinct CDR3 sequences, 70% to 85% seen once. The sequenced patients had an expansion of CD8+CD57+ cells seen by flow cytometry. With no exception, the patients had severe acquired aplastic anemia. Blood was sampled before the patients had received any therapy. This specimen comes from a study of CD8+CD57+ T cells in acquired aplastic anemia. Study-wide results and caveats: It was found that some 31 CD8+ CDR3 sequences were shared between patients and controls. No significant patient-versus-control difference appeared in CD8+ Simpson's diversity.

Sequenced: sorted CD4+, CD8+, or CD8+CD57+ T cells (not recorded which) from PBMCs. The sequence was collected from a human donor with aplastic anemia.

CDR3 region: CASSLASGADNEHF. In nucleotides, the CDR3 is TGTGCCAGTAGTTTAGCGAGCGGTGCCGACAATGAGCATTTT. This sequence joins TRBV19 and TRBJ2-3; TRBD2 might be the D (5 bases). The CDR3 is 14 amino acids. Looked up from germline, CDR1 is LNHDA and CDR2 is SQIVND (reference sequence).